At least ten counts were recorded for the clone carrying this T cell receptor beta chain. The data were obtained in a study of T cells in Graves' hyperthyroidism and ophthalmopathy. Amplification targeted TCR beta CDR3 regions from RNA transcripts. The HTBI set primed first-round TCR CDR3 RT-PCR. From the multiplex PCR reads, TCRdb called clonotypes with MiXCR, one entry per CDR3 protein. The data show 250,000 or so distinct CDR3 sequences, 13% to 15% seen once. The CDR3 length is 13 residues. Trimming shortened V by 1 base and J by 5 bases, and 5 bases separated the two germline ends. Germline V gene data show CDR1 as KGHDR and CDR2 as SFDVKD.

The chain combines TRBV24-1 with TRBJ2-1; D remains unclear. Sequencing was performed on blood. The clonotype comes from a woman in her fifties or sixties with Graves' hyperthyroidism that later progressed to Graves' ophthalmopathy. This chain's CDR3 is CATSDFLHNEQFF. The CDR3 DNA is TGTGCCACCAGTGATTTTCTCCACAATGAGCAGTTCTTC.